The 29 T cell receptor beta chains below come from one sample, sequenced in a study of blood T cell repertoires in COVID-19. Generated by immunoSEQ multiplex PCR, the TCRdb table keeps only in-frame clones and is missing some. The sample lists 98,000 or so clones; about 89% were seen once. The sequenced material came from peripheral blood. Every receptor here comes from a man aged 50 or older with acute or convalescent COVID-19.

This clone was seen a handful of times. V gene TRBV7-9 combines with J gene TRBJ2-7, with 7 nucleotides matching TRBD2. Germline V lookup: CDR1 SEHNR, CDR2 FQNEAQ (reference sequence). Trimming took 2 bases from V and 2 from J; bases not matched to a gene: 3. The CDR3 consists of 14 residues. The CDR3 nucleotides read TGTGCCAGCAGCTTAAGTGGGAGGGCCTACGAGCAGTACTTC. Translation gives CASSLSGRAYEQYF.

This clone has only a few counts. The chain combines TRBV25-1 with TRBJ2-7, with 7 bases identical to TRBD1. Trimming at V came to 7 bases and at J to 11 bases, leaving 14 bases not matched to a gene. Looked up from germline, CDR1 is MGHDK and CDR2 is SYGVNS. The CDR3 consists of 13 residues. CDR3 coding DNA: TGTGCCAGCAAGGCCTCCGGGACAGCGACGGAGTACTTC. Its protein is CASKASGTATEYF.

This clone has only a few counts. This rearrangement joins TRBV24-1 to TRBJ1-2; 8 bases agree with TRBD1. CDR1 is KGHDR, CDR2 SFDVKD, per germline. The J segment lost 6 bases and the V segment lost 4 bases, leaving 9 bases of the junction unmatched. The CDR3 totals 15 residues. CDR3 coding DNA: TGTGCCACCAGTGAGGGCGGGCAGGGGGCCGATGGCTACACCTTC. Its translation: CATSEGGQGADGYTF.

This clone was seen a single time. This chain uses TRBV12-3 or TRBV12-4 with TRBJ2-7; D is unclear. The CDR3 sequence is 13 residues long. The germline V and J ends were trimmed by 3 bases and 3 bases, with 9 bases remaining between them. The CDR3 DNA follows: TGTGCCAGCAGTTTGCGACACAGCTACGAGCAGTACTTC. This translates into CASSLRHSYEQYF.

The chain uses TRBV7-9 and TRBJ2-7, with 10 bases lining up with TRBD1. The CDR3 has 17 residues. The V gene's germline CDR1 is SEHNR and CDR2 FQNEAQ (reference sequence). The V gene end was trimmed by 7 bases and the J gene end by 1 base; junction bases not matched to a gene: 13. The CDR3 sequence: CASTLALGQGVSYEQYF. CDR3 nucleotide sequence: TGTGCCAGCACCCTAGCCCTCGGACAGGGGGTATCCTACGAGCAGTACTTC.

This clone was counted only a few times. The chain links TRBV27 to TRBJ1-2; D is unclear. Germline-derived CDR1 and CDR2 are MNHEY and SMNVEV (reference sequence). Trimming removed 5 bases from V and 4 bases from J, with 14 bases in between. This CDR3 is built from 14 residues. The CDR3 DNA reads TGTGCCAGCAGTCCCTCGGGAATGGGCTATGGCTACACCTTC. This gives the protein CASSPSGMGYGYTF.

This chain connects TRBV25-1 to TRBJ1-4; 7 bases align to TRBD1. This CDR3 comprises 14 residues. Trimming took 5 bases from V and 7 from J; bases not matched to a gene: 7. Per the germline V gene, CDR1 is MGHDK and CDR2 is SYGVNS. For the CDR3, the DNA is TGTGCCAGCAGTTTGGGGGCAGGGGGTGAAAAACTGTTTTTT. Translation gives CASSLGAGGEKLFF. The whole variable domain, remainder taken from reference TRBV25-1 and TRBJ1-4, is EADIYQTPRYLVIGTGKKITLECSQTMGHDKMYWYQQDPGMELHLIHYSYGVNSTEKGDLSSESTVSRIRTEHFPLTLESARPSHTSQYLCASSLGAGGEKLFFGSGTQLSVL.

V usage is TRBV5-4 and J usage is TRBJ2-5, with D perhaps matching TRBD1 (6 bases). The CDR3 contains 16 residues. The germline V gene encodes CDR1 SGHNT and CDR2 YYREEE (reference sequence). Trimming left V 1 base short and J 0 bases short, with 13 bases between. CDR3 in amino acids: CASSLSAGADQETQYF. In DNA form, the CDR3 reads TGTGCCAGCAGCTTGTCGGCAGGGGCGGACCAAGAGACCCAGTACTTC.

This clone has only one observation. J is TRBJ2-7 and V is TRBV5-1, with D tentatively TRBD2 (6 bases). Trimming took 2 bases from V and 2 from J, leaving 11 bases between them. Germline V gene sequence: CDR1 SGHRS, CDR2 YFSETQ. The CDR3 is 14 residues long. The CDR3 sequence is CASSLPSVAYEQYF. In nucleotides, the CDR3 is TGCGCCAGCAGCTTACCTAGCGTAGCCTACGAGCAGTACTTC.

This clone was found once. The CDR3 protein is CASIGAWGGEAFF. CDR3 bases: TGTGCCAGCATTGGGGCTTGGGGAGGTGAAGCTTTCTTT. This chain links TRBV27 with TRBJ1-1, with D possibly matching TRBD1 (5 bases). The CDR3 extends over 13 amino acids. Looked up from germline, CDR1 is MNHEY and CDR2 is SMNVEV (reference sequence). V was shortened by 7 bases and J by 7 bases, with 16 bases between the two germline ends.

To note about this clone: The sample contains more than one DNA sequence encoding this CDR3. This chain links TRBV5-6 with TRBJ1-5; D perhaps matches TRBD1 (5 bases). V gave up 1 base and J gave up 6 bases, with 11 bases separating them. The CDR3 is made up of 14 amino acids. Per germline, CDR1 SGHDT and CDR2 YYEEEE. CDR3 in DNA: TGTGCCAGCAGCTTGTCCGGGGGGGGTCAGCCCCAGCATTTT. This translates into CASSLSGGGQPQHF.

This clone appeared once. The V gene is TRBV19, the J gene TRBJ1-5, with TRBD1 as a possible D gene (5 bases). The germline V and J ends were trimmed by 10 bases and 2 bases, with 15 bases remaining between them. The CDR3 is made up of 14 amino acids. Germline lookup yields CDR1 LNHDA and CDR2 SQIVND (reference sequence). Written as DNA, the CDR3 is TGTGCCATAGGGGATGCCGGAGGCAATCAGCCCCAGCATTTT. This codes for CAIGDAGGNQPQHF. Full variable domain (rest looked up from reference TRBV19 and TRBJ1-5): DGGITQSPKYLFRKEGQNVTLSCEQNLNHDAMYWYRQDPGQGLRLIYYSQIVNDFQKGDIAEGYSVSREKKESFPLTVTSAQKNPTAFYLCAIGDAGGNQPQHFGDGTRLSIL.

The sample holds one count of this clone. The chain carries TRBV18 and TRBJ2-2; 14 bases line up with TRBD2. J was trimmed by 5 bases and V by 3 bases; bases with no gene match: 20. CDR1 is KGHSH and CDR2 is LQKENI in the germline V gene. This CDR3 is 22 amino acids long. The CDR3 DNA is TGTGCCAGCTCACCTTTGACCTCGATGACTAGCGGGAGGGCCGGTTGGACCGGGGAGCTGTTTTTT. It yields the protein CASSPLTSMTSGRAGWTGELFF.

The chain employs TRBV5-4 and TRBJ2-1, with TRBD2 matching 11 bases. J was trimmed by 10 bases and V by 0 bases; bases with no gene match: 9. Germline V CDR1 and CDR2: SGHNT, YYREEE (reference sequence). This CDR3 is 16 amino acids long. CDR3 nucleotides: TGTGCCAGCAGCTTGGGTTTGTTTAGCGGGAGGGACGAGCAGTTCTTC. Residues: CASSLGLFSGRDEQFF.

The chain's CDR3 is CASSLDSTSYEQYF. CDR3 DNA sequence: TGTGCCAGCAGTTTGGACAGTACCTCCTACGAGCAGTACTTC. V and J are TRBV7-7 and TRBJ2-7; tentative D call: TRBD1 (6 bases). The CDR3 runs to 14 residues. V lost 6 bases and J 0 bases, leaving 12 bases between the germline ends. CDR1 is SSHAT and CDR2 is FNYEAQ in the germline V gene (reference sequence).

This chain uses TRBV7-9 with TRBJ2-7; TRBD2 is a possible D gene (5 bases). The germline CDR1 and CDR2 sequences are SEHNR and FQNEAQ (reference sequence). Trimming took off 5 bases at V and 0 bases at J, with 11 bases between the two ends. CDR3 length equals 14 residues. The CDR3 nucleotides read TGTGCCAGCAGCCGAGGTGGAGGCTCCTACGAGCAGTACTTC. This encodes CASSRGGGSYEQYF.

The genes are TRBV11-3 and TRBJ2-7; 8 bases match TRBD2. V lost 5 bases to trimming and J lost 7 bases; unmatched junction nucleotides: 13. CDR3 length equals 15 residues. Germline CDR1 is SGHNT and CDR2 is YENEEA. As DNA, the CDR3 is TGTGCCAGCAGCCTAAGACCGGGGGGGTCGTTTGAGCAGTACTTC. Protein product: CASSLRPGGSFEQYF.

In nucleotides, the CDR3 is TGTGCCAGCAGTGTAGACAGAGGAGAGGAAAAACTGTTTTTT. Translation: CASSVDRGEEKLFF. The chain links TRBV28 to TRBJ1-4; maybe TRBD1 (5 bases). CDR1 MDHEN and CDR2 SYDVKM come from the germline V gene. The CDR3 length is 14 residues. Trimming shortened V by 5 bases and J by 8 bases, and 15 bases separated the two germline ends.

The V gene is TRBV27, the J gene TRBJ2-7; 15 bases line up with TRBD2. Germline loops: CDR1 MNHEY, CDR2 SMNVEV (reference sequence). This CDR3 region has 18 residues. The V and J ends lost 6 bases and 0 bases, in that order; junction bases with no gene match: 9. CDR3 loop: CASRRTSGRANSSYEQYF. The CDR3 DNA reads as TGTGCCAGCAGACGGACTAGCGGGAGGGCCAATAGCTCCTACGAGCAGTACTTC.

The chain is built from TRBV25-1 and TRBJ2-1; 7 nucleotides agree with TRBD1. Trimming cost V 2 bases and J 3 bases; bases outside gene matches: 10. The germline gives CDR1 MGHDK, CDR2 SYGVNS. The CDR3 sequence is 17 residues long. Here the CDR3 reads CASSETTGTVNYNEQFF. DNA for the CDR3: TGTGCCAGCAGTGAAACTACCGGGACAGTCAACTACAATGAGCAGTTCTTC.

The J gene is TRBJ1-5, the V gene TRBV21-1; TRBD1 was called by the table and not checked on the DNA. TRBV21-1 is a recognized pseudogene. The CDR3 totals 16 residues. The chain's CDR3 is CASSKSDRGLVQPQHF. The CDR3 region has the DNA TGTGCCAGCAGCAAGTCTGACAGGGGGCTCGTTCAGCCCCAGCATTTT.

A single count supports this clone. This rearrangement joins TRBV5-1 to TRBJ1-3; 9 positions match TRBD1. CDR1 SGHRS and CDR2 YFSETQ come from the germline V gene. Losses at the gene ends were 0 bases for V and 3 bases for J; bases not matched to a gene: 4. The CDR3 runs 16 residues. The CDR3 here is CASSLAGQGYGNTIYF. DNA for the CDR3: TGCGCCAGCAGCTTGGCGGGACAGGGTTATGGAAACACCATATATTTT.

This rearrangement joins TRBV5-6 to TRBJ2-1, with D tentatively TRBD1 (6 bases). V was trimmed by 4 bases and J by 8 bases, leaving 16 bases between them. The V gene's germline CDR1 is SGHDT and CDR2 YYEEEE. The length of the CDR3 is 14 residues. The CDR3 loop is CASSPGTPGDEQFF. The DNA of the CDR3 is TGTGCCAGCAGCCCCGGGACCCCAGGGGATGAGCAGTTCTTC.

This clone has only one observation. The rearrangement joins TRBV2 to TRBJ2-1; 15 bases are a match to TRBD2. The CDR3 loop spans 20 amino acids. From germline, CDR1 is SNHLY and CDR2 FYNNEI. V was pared by 6 bases and J by 3 bases, with 15 bases of the junction left unmatched. The DNA for the CDR3 is TGTGCCAGCAGGGCCGGCGGGACTAGCGGGAGGCGGGGAAACTACAATGAGCAGTTCTTC. Translation gives CASRAGGTSGRRGNYNEQFF.

The chain recombines TRBV27 with TRBJ2-5, with D unresolved. Per the germline V gene, CDR1 is MNHEY and CDR2 is SMNVEV (reference sequence). The V end lost 4 bases, the J end lost 5 bases, and 5 bases lay between the germline ends. The CDR3 is 11 amino acids. The CDR3 DNA is TGTGCCAGCAGTTCGCGGGAGACCCAGTACTTC. Its protein is CASSSRETQYF.

The rearrangement uses TRBV3-1 (or the pseudogene TRBV3-2) and TRBJ2-2; D perhaps matches TRBD2 (5 bases). The V end was cut by 4 bases, the J end by 3 bases, with 15 bases between. This CDR3 region has 16 residues. Germline CDR1 and CDR2: LGHDT and YNNKEL (reference sequence). The CDR3 here is CASSLTRSLHTGELFF. CDR3 coding DNA: TGTGCCAGCAGCCTAACTAGGAGCCTCCACACCGGGGAGCTGTTTTTT.

The chain uses TRBV20-1 and TRBJ2-3, with D uncertain. The CDR3 runs to 11 residues. Trimming stripped 6 bases from V and 8 bases from J, with 12 bases between. Germline-derived CDR1 and CDR2 are DFQATT and SNEGSKA (reference sequence). In DNA, the CDR3 is TGCAGTGCACATGAGGTTGCTACGCAGTATTTT. It codes for CSAHEVATQYF.

This sequence joins TRBV4-1 and TRBJ2-5; 7 nucleotides match TRBD2. Germline CDR1 and CDR2: MGHRA and YSYEKL. V trimming: 1 base; J trimming: 5 bases; junction bases outside the gene matches: 4. This CDR3 comprises 14 residues. The CDR3 spells CASSQAGGEETQYF. In DNA form, the CDR3 reads TGCGCCAGCAGCCAAGCGGGGGGAGAGGAGACCCAGTACTTC.

Turning to this clone: This sample also contains other DNA sequences that code for the same CDR3. This chain uses TRBV6-5 with TRBJ1-5, with D perhaps matching TRBD1 (5 bases). The ends were cut back, 4 bases at V and 6 bases at J, with 13 bases in the middle. CDR1 is MNHEY, CDR2 SVGAGI, per germline. This CDR3 is 14 amino acids long. The CDR3 coding sequence is TGTGCCAGCAGTTCCGGGGGTATTGGTCAGCCCCAGCATTTT. Translated, it gives CASSSGGIGQPQHF.